Each of the 19 T cell receptor beta chains below was sequenced from the same sample in a study of shared clonotypes between healthy human individuals. CD8 cells classed as naive were CD45RO-negative and positively selected for CCR7, excluding terminally differentiated effector memory CD45RA+ cells. Some clones are missing from TCRdb's copy, which holds only in-frame ones; the method was immunoSEQ multiplex PCR. Of about 2 million clones listed, 85% to 95% were seen once; the top ten hold about 1.1%. The sample taken for sequencing was naive CD8+ T cells sorted from blood. These receptors were collected from a man aged 18 to 30 in good health.

A word on this clone: Other DNA sequences of this sample code for an identical CDR3. The chain couples TRBV28 to TRBJ2-1; D is ambiguous. The CDR3 is 11 amino acids. Trimming pared 6 bases from V and 8 bases from J, leaving 8 bases between. CDR1 is MDHEN and CDR2 is SYDVKM in the germline V gene. CDR3 region: CASSPSDEQFF. DNA for the CDR3: TGTGCCAGCAGCCCCAGTGATGAGCAGTTCTTC.

This clone was detected once. V usage is TRBV7-2 and J usage is TRBJ1-5; no clear D gene. Germline V gene lookup returns CDR1 SGHTA and CDR2 FQGNSA. The CDR3 totals 9 residues. Trimming removed 10 bases from V and 5 bases from J, with 3 bases in between. CDR3 nucleotide sequence: TGTGCCAAGTATCAGCCCCAGCATTTT. It translates to CAKYQPQHF.

The CDR3 nucleotides read TGTGCCAGCAGTTCCCTGACAGGGTCCGACGAGCAGTACTTC. Its translation is CASSSLTGSDEQYF. The chain employs TRBV6-5 and TRBJ2-7; 7 bases align to TRBD1. The length of the CDR3 is 14 residues. V gave up 4 bases and J gave up 5 bases; unmatched junction bases: 8. From germline, CDR1 is MNHEY and CDR2 SVGAGI.

The count of this clone is one. In nucleotides, the CDR3 is TGTGCCACCAGCTTTGGGACCTCCACCGGGGAGCTGTTTTTT. It codes for CATSFGTSTGELFF. The chain is built from TRBV15 and TRBJ2-2; tentatively, D is TRBD1 or TRBD2 (5 bases each). The CDR3 runs to 14 residues. Trimming stripped 5 bases from V and 4 bases from J, with 11 bases between. Germline V gives CDR1 LNHNV, CDR2 YYDKDF (reference sequence). The full variable domain, in which reference TRBV15 and TRBJ2-2 provide the parts outside the CDR3, is DAMVIQNPRYQVTQFGKPVTLSCSQTLNHNVMYWYQQKSSQAPKLLFHYYDKDFNNEADTPDNFQSRRPNTSFCFLDIRSPGLGDTAMYLCATSFGTSTGELFFGEGSRLTVL.

This clone has just one count. The rearrangement links TRBV5-6 to TRBJ2-5; D might be TRBD2 (7 bases). The V gene's germline CDR1 is SGHDT and CDR2 YYEEEE. V lost 4 bases and J 5 bases, leaving 12 bases between the germline ends. The CDR3 length is 13 residues. In DNA, the CDR3 is TGTGCCAGCAGCGGGGGGGCGGACGAGACCCAGTACTTC. Translation gives CASSGGADETQYF.

This chain links TRBV5-1 with TRBJ2-7; D possibly matches TRBD1 or TRBD2 (5 bases each). CDR3 length: 15 amino acids. Germline-derived CDR1 and CDR2 are SGHRS and YFSETQ. Trimming removed 0 bases from V and 2 bases from J, with 12 bases in between. CDR3 bases: TGCGCCAGCAGCTTGGTGTCCGGGGACCCCTACGAGCAGTACTTC. It codes for CASSLVSGDPYEQYF.

This chain joins TRBV7-6 and TRBJ2-1; 10 bases agree with TRBD2. The CDR3 contains 16 residues. J was trimmed by 6 bases and V by 6 bases; bases with no gene match: 11. Germline values: CDR1 SGHVS, CDR2 FNYEAQ. The CDR3 region is CASSFFTSGKSNEQFF. The DNA for the CDR3 is TGTGCCAGCAGTTTTTTTACTAGCGGGAAATCCAATGAGCAGTTCTTC.

The chain uses TRBV13 and TRBJ1-6; D is unclear. V lost 4 bases, J lost 0 bases, and 13 bases lay in between. The CDR3 is 17 residues long. The germline V gene has CDR1 PRHDT and CDR2 FYEKMQ (reference sequence). Here the CDR3 reads CASSSYYQNSYNSPLHF. The CDR3 DNA reads TGTGCCAGCAGCTCTTACTACCAGAACTCCTATAATTCACCCCTCCACTTT.

V gene TRBV27 combines with J gene TRBJ1-2; 8 nucleotides agree with TRBD1. Trimming took 6 bases from V and 3 from J; bases not matched to a gene: 9. Germline values: CDR1 MNHEY, CDR2 SMNVEV (reference sequence). The CDR3 contains 15 residues. Written as DNA, the CDR3 is TGTGCCAGCAGAGAAGTGACAGGGGCGGACTATGGCTACACCTTC. Translation: CASREVTGADYGYTF.

V gene TRBV27 combines with J gene TRBJ2-5; D possibly corresponds to TRBD2 (6 bases). CDR3 length equals 13 residues. Germline-derived CDR1 and CDR2 are MNHEY and SMNVEV (reference sequence). V lost 3 bases, J lost 3 bases, and 8 bases lay in between. DNA for the CDR3: TGTGCCAGCAGTTTTATAGCGGAAGAGACCCAGTACTTC. It translates to CASSFIAEETQYF.

The CDR3 coding sequence is TGTGCCAGCAGCTTAGTCACAGGGGTGGATACGCAGTATTTT. The encoded protein is CASSLVTGVDTQYF. The chain is built from TRBV7-9 and TRBJ2-3, with 7 bases matching TRBD1. The CDR3 runs 14 residues. Germline values: CDR1 SEHNR, CDR2 FQNEAQ (reference sequence). The V segment lost 1 base and the J segment 6 bases; nucleotides outside the gene matches: 4.

The chain recombines TRBV6-1 with TRBJ2-3; TRBD1 matches 9 bases. The J segment lost 3 bases and the V segment lost 2 bases, leaving 3 bases of the junction unmatched. Germline V gives CDR1 MNHNS, CDR2 SASEGT. The CDR3 is made up of 15 amino acids. As DNA, the CDR3 is TGTGCCAGCAGTGAAAGGACAGGGGAGACAGATACGCAGTATTTT. Amino acid sequence: CASSERTGETDTQYF.

The rearrangement joins TRBV6-1 to TRBJ1-1; D call uncertain. This CDR3 has 16 residues. In germline, CDR1 is MNHNS, CDR2 SASEGT. The ends were cut back, 1 base at V and 1 base at J, with 13 bases in the middle. This chain's CDR3 is CASSEEVTNWNTEAFF. CDR3 DNA: TGTGCCAGCAGTGAAGAGGTGACGAATTGGAACACTGAAGCTTTCTTT.

This clone has only one observation. Other DNA variants within this sample encode the same CDR3. The genes are TRBV7-9 and TRBJ2-1; D is ambiguous. The V and J ends lost 1 base and 7 bases respectively, with 5 bases between them. The germline V gene encodes CDR1 SEHNR and CDR2 FQNEAQ (reference sequence). This CDR3 is built from 12 residues. The CDR3 nucleotides are TGTGCCAGCAGCTTAGGCACAAATGAGCAGTTCTTC. Protein product: CASSLGTNEQFF.

V usage is TRBV6-6 and J usage is TRBJ1-3; 7 bases map to TRBD1. Trimming took 4 bases from V and 2 from J; bases not matched to a gene: 2. The CDR3 contains 14 residues. Germline V gene lookup returns CDR1 MNHNY and CDR2 SVGAGI (reference sequence). The CDR3 bases are TGTGCCAGCAGTTCACAGGGGACTGGAAACACCATATATTTT. Protein product: CASSSQGTGNTIYF.

This clone was counted once. The rearrangement links TRBV30 to TRBJ1-1, with a possible D match to TRBD1 (6 bases). The CDR3 is 14 residues long. With 3 bases removed from V and 1 base from J, the gap between germline ends came to 12 bases. CDR1 GTSNPN and CDR2 SVGIG come from the germline V gene (reference sequence). CDR3 nucleotides: TGTGCCTGGAGCACAGGGTTAGGGAACACTGAAGCTTTCTTT. It encodes CAWSTGLGNTEAFF.

The rearrangement joins TRBV13 to TRBJ2-7, with D unresolved. This CDR3 has 11 amino acids. The V end was cut by 4 bases, the J end by 4 bases, with 5 bases between. The germline V gene has CDR1 PRHDT and CDR2 FYEKMQ (reference sequence). The CDR3, as DNA: TGTGCCAGCAGCTCCTATTACGAGCAGTACTTC. Translation gives CASSSYYEQYF.

The V call is TRBV28, the J call TRBJ2-3, with 14 nucleotides matching TRBD2. CDR1 and CDR2 from the germline V gene are MDHEN and SYDVKM. The CDR3 runs to 19 residues. V trimming: 1 base; J trimming: 6 bases; junction bases outside the gene matches: 12. This chain's CDR3 is CASSLYPATSGGAGDTQYF. Here the CDR3 DNA reads TGTGCCAGCAGTTTATACCCCGCGACTAGCGGGGGGGCCGGGGATACGCAGTATTTT.

The J gene is TRBJ2-1, the V gene TRBV6-6; TRBD2 matches at 10 bases. V lost 2 bases and J lost 7; bases outside the gene matches: 8. CDR3 length equals 16 residues. CDR1 MNHNY and CDR2 SVGAGI come from the germline V gene (reference sequence). CDR3 nucleotide sequence: TGTGCCAGCAGTTACACCAGCGGGAGGGAGGGAAATGAGCAGTTCTTC. Its protein product is CASSYTSGREGNEQFF.